This T cell receptor beta chain comes out of a study of OX40 agonist ivuxolimab in advanced cancers. Study summary: Participants could have had prior anti-PD-1, anti-PD-L1 or anti-CTLA-4 therapy, and more than 35% had some.

Profiling relied on immunoSEQ multiplex PCR, and the TCRdb table lists in-frame clones only, not all of them. The repertoire holds under 100,000 clones, with around 85% as singletons. CDR3 length: 17 amino acids. V lost 0 bases to trimming and J lost 0 bases, with 15 bases between them. The germline CDR1 and CDR2 sequences are SGHRS and YFSETQ. Patients with autoimmune history or systemic immunosuppression were excluded. This specimen was CD4+ or CD8+ T cells sorted from blood, taken in a trial of the OX40 agonist ivuxolimab. The J gene is TRBJ2-5, the V gene TRBV5-1; D may be TRBD2 (6 bases). The clonotype was recovered from an adult with an advanced solid tumor such as melanoma, head and neck, liver or kidney cancer. CDR3 bases: TGCGCCAGCAGCTTGGCCGTCGGATGGGGGGACCAAGAGACCCAGTACTTC. It encodes CASSLAVGWGDQETQYF.